This T cell receptor (beta chain) stems from a study of blood T cell repertoires in COVID-19. In the study overall: Spain, Italy and the United States supplied samples that represented acute and convalescent COVID-19. The cDNA or gDNA used as material had been derived from T cells, B-cell-depleted T cells, or PBMCs.

Original data processing: Amplification with reference gene primers provided the estimates of nucleated cell counts. The protocol was immunoSEQ multiplex PCR, while the TCRdb copy is restricted to in-frame clones and leaves out a portion. Clonal size and the V and J genes are those of that table, whereas D and trimming came from the DNA. The data show 150,000 to 200,000 clones, approximately 90% seen once. Looked up from germline, CDR1 is KGHDR and CDR2 is SFDVKD. Trimming took 4 bases from V and 6 from J; bases not matched to a gene: 19. There are 18 residues in the CDR3. The V gene is TRBV24-1, the J gene TRBJ1-2; TRBD1 aligns across 7 bases. The sample comprised peripheral blood. The sequence was obtained from a man aged 60 to 69 with acute or convalescent COVID-19. The CDR3 here is CATSESRGGEEAWHGYTF. Written as DNA, the CDR3 is TGTGCCACCAGTGAATCTAGAGGGGGCGAGGAGGCTTGGCATGGCTACACCTTC.